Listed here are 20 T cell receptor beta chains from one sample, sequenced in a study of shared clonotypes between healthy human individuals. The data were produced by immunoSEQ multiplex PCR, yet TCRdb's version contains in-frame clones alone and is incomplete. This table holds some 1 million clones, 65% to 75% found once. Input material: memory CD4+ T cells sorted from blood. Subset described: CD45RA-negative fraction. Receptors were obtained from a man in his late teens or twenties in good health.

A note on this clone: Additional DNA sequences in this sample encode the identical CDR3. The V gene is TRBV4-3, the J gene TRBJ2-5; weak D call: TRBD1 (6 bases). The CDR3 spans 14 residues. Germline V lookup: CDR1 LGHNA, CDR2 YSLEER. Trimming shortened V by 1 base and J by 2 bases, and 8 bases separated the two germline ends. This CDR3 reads CASSQGTGQETQYF. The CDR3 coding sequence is TGCGCCAGCAGCCAAGGAACAGGGCAAGAGACCCAGTACTTC.

CDR3 in amino acids: CASSIQASGTNEQFF. CDR3 in DNA: TGTGCCAGTAGTATTCAGGCCAGTGGGACGAATGAGCAGTTCTTC. The J gene is TRBJ2-1, the V gene TRBV19; D may be TRBD1 or TRBD2 (5 bases each). Germline CDR1 is LNHDA and CDR2 is SQIVND (reference sequence). This CDR3 is built from 15 residues. The V end lost 3 bases, the J end lost 7 bases, and 16 bases lay between the germline ends.

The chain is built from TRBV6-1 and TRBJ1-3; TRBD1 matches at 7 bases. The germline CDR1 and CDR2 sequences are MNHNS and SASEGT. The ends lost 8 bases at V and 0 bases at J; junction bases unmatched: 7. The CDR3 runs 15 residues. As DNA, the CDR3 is TGTGCCAGCGGCCCGGGACAGAGCTCTGGAAACACCATATATTTT. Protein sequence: CASGPGQSSGNTIYF.

This CDR3 reads CASSPRGGEGEAFF. The CDR3 DNA reads as TGTGCCAGCAGCCCTCGGGGAGGGGAAGGTGAAGCTTTCTTT. This sequence joins TRBV5-5 and TRBJ1-1; TRBD1 might be the D (5 bases). The V gene lost 4 bases and the J gene lost 7 bases, with 17 bases spanning the gap. The germline V gene has CDR1 SGHKS and CDR2 YYEKEE (reference sequence). The CDR3 is 14 amino acids.

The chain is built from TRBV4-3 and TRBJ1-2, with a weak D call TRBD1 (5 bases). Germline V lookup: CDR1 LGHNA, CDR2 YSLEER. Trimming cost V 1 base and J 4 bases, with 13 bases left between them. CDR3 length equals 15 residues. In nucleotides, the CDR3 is TGCGCCAGCAGCCAAGGGGGCGGAGGAAGCTATGGCTACACCTTC. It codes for CASSQGGGGSYGYTF.

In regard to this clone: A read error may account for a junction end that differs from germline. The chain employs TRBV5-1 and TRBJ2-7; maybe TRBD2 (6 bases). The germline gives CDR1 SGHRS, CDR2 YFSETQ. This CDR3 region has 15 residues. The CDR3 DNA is TGCGCCAGCAGGGACGGAGGGGTGAGCTCCCACGAGCAGTACTTC. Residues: CASRDGGVSSHEQYF.

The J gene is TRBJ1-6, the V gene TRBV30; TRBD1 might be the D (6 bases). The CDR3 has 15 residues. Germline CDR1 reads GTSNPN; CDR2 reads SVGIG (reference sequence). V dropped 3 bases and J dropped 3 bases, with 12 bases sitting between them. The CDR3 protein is CAWRPGEIYNSPLHF. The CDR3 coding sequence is TGTGCCTGGAGGCCAGGGGAGATCTATAATTCACCCCTCCACTTT.

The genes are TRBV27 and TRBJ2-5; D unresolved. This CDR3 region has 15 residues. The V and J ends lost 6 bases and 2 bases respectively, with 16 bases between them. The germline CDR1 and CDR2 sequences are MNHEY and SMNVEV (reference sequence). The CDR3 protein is CASSPFGAGQETQYF. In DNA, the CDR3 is TGTGCCAGCAGCCCATTCGGAGCCGGGCAAGAGACCCAGTACTTC.

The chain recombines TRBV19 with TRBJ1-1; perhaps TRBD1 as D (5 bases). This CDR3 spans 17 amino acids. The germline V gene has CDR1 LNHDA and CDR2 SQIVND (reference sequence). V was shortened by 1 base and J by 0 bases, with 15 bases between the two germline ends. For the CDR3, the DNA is TGTGCCAGTAGTATAGGAGGCGCGGGGCGCTTGAACACTGAAGCTTTCTTT. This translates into CASSIGGAGRLNTEAFF.

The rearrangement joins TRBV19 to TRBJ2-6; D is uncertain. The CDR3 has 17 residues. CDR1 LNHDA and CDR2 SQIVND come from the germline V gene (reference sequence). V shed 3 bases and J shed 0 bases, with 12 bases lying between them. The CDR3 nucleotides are TGTGCCAGTAGTATCGGCAGGAGATACTCTGGGGCCAACGTCCTGACTTTC. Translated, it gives CASSIGRRYSGANVLTF.

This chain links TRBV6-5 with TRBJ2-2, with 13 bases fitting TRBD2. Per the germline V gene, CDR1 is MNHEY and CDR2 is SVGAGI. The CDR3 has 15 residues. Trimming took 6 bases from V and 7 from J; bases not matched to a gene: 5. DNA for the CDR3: TGTGCCAGCAGCGGGACTAGCGGGAAGGGCGGGGAGCTGTTTTTT. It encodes CASSGTSGKGGELFF.

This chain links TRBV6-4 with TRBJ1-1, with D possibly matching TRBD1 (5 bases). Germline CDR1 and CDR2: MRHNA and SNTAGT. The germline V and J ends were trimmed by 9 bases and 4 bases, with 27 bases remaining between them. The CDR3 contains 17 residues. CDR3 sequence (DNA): TGTGCCAGACACTCGAAGGGGAGGACACCCCGACCCACTGAAGCTTTCTTT. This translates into CARHSKGRTPRPTEAFF.

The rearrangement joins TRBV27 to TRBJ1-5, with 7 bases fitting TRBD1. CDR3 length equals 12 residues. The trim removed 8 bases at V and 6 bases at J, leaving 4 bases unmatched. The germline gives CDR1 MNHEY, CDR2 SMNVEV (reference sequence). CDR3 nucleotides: TGTGCCAGCGGCTCAGGGGGTCAGCCCCAGCATTTT. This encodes CASGSGGQPQHF.

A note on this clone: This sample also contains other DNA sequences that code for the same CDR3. Here the CDR3 reads CAWSLGQGNSPLHF. CDR3 DNA: TGTGCCTGGAGCTTGGGCCAGGGGAATTCACCCCTCCACTTT. The chain links TRBV30 to TRBJ1-6, with TRBD1 as a possible D gene (6 bases). Looked up from germline, CDR1 is GTSNPN and CDR2 is SVGIG (reference sequence). CDR3 size: 14 residues. The V gene lost 3 bases and the J gene lost 7 bases, with 13 bases spanning the gap.

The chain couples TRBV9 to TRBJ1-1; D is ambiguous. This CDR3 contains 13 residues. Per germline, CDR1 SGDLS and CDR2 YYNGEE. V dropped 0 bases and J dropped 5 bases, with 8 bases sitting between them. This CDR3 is CASSVATGTEAFF. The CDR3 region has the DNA TGTGCCAGCAGCGTAGCCACCGGAACTGAAGCTTTCTTT.

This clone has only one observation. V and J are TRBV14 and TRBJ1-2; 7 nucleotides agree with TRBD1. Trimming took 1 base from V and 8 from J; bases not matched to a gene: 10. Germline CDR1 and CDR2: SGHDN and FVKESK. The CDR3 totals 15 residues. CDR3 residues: CASSQAIRQGVGYTF. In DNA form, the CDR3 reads TGTGCCAGCAGCCAAGCTATACGACAGGGAGTGGGCTACACCTTC.

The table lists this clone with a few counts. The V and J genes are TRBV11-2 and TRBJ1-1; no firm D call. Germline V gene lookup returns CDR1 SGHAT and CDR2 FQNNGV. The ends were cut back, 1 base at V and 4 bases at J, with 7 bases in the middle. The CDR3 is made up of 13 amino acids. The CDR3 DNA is TGTGCCAGCAGCTTAGGGGGTTTCACTGAAGCTTTCTTT. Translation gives CASSLGGFTEAFF.

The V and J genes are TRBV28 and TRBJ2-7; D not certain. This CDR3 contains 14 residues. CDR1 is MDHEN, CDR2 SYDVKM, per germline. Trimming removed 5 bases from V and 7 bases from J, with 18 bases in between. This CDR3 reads CASSTALMVGEQYF. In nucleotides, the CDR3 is TGTGCCAGCAGTACGGCTTTGATGGTTGGTGAGCAGTACTTC.

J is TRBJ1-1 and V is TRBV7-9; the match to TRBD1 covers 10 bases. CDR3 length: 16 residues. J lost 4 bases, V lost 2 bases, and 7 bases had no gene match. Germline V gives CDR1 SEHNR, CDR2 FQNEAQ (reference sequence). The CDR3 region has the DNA TGTGCCAGCAGCTTAAGGGGGGGACAGGGGAGCACTGAAGCTTTCTTT. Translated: CASSLRGGQGSTEAFF.

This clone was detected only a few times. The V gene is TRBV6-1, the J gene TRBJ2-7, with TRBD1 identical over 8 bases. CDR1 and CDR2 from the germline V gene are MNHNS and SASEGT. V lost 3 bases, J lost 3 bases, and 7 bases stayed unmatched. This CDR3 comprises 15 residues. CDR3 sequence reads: CASSDFPRGLYEQYF. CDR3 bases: TGTGCCAGCAGTGATTTCCCCAGGGGGCTCTACGAGCAGTACTTC.